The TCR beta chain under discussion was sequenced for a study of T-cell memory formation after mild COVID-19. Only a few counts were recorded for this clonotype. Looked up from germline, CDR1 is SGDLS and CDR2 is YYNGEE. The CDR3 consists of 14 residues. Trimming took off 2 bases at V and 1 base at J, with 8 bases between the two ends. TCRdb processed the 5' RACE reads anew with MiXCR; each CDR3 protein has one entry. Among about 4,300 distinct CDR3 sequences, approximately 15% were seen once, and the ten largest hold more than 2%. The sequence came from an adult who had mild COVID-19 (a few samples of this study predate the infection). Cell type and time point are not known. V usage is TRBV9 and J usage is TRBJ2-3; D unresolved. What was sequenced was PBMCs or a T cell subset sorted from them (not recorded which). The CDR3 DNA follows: TGTGCCAGCAGCGTCACCTCTGGCACAGATACGCAGTATTTT. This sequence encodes CASSVTSGTDTQYF.